This T cell receptor (beta chain) was recorded in a study of patients and donors after allogeneic stem cell transplantation (dated by TCRdb to the early 2020s). To note about this clonotype: Its antigen is unknown. No quality values exist for individual bases; no much larger clone is one base distant.

Library preparation employed RT-PCR. Sequencing instrument: NextSeq 550. The public reads were reanalyzed by TCRdb: fastp trimming at Q25, MiXCR alignment, in-frame beta chains only. Rows merge per CDR3 protein into single entries with the most common DNA and genes. This sample comprises 15,000 to 20,000 distinct CDR3 sequences, 4.5% to 5% of them detected only once. The top ten clones comprise approximately 40% of the sample. The CDR1 and CDR2 encoded by the germline V gene (reference sequence) are SEHNR and FQNEAQ. Trimming removed 5 bases from V and 5 bases from J, leaving 15 bases between the germline ends. The CDR3 runs 14 residues from the cysteine to the phenylalanine. Only the CDR3 part of the read is kept: 42 bases, read in frame from the first base.

The source material was blood, either unsorted or a sorted T cell fraction (not recorded which). The V gene is TRBV7-9 and the J gene is TRBJ2-5, with a tentative D gene TRBD2 over 5 matching bases. This TCR was recovered from a human donor who was either an allogeneic HSCT recipient or a stem cell or donor lymphocyte infusion donor (not recorded which). It is not recorded whose cells these are; they may come from a transplant donor. The sequenced DNA: TGTGCCAGCAGCCGAGGGCTCGGGGAGGAGACCCAGTACTTC. Its amino acids are CASSRGLGEETQYF.